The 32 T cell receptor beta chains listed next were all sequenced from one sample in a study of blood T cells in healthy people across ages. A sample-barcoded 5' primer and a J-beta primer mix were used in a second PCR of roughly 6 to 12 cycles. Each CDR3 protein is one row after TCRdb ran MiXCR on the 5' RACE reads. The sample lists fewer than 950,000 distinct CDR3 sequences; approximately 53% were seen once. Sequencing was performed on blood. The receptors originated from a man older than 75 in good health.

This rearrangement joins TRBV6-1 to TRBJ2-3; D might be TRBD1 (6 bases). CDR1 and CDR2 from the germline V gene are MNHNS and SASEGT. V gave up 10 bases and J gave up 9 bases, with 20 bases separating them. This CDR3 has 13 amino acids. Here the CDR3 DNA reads TGTGCCACCTTAACTCCACAGGGCCGGACGCAGTATTTT. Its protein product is CATLTPQGRTQYF.

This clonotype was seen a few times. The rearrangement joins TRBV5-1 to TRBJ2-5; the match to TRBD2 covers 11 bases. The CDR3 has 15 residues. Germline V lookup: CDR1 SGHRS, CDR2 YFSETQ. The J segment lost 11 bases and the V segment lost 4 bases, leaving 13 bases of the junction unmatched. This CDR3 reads CASSPLAGGYNEQYF. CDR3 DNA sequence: TGCGCCAGCAGCCCTCTAGCGGGAGGCTACAATGAGCAGTACTTC.

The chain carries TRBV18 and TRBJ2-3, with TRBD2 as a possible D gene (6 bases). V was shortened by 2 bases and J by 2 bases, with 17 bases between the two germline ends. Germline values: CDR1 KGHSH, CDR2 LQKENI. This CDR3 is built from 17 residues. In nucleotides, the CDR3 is TGTGCCAGCTCACCATCAGTGGCCTCGGGGGACACAGATACGCAGTATTTT. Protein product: CASSPSVASGDTDTQYF.

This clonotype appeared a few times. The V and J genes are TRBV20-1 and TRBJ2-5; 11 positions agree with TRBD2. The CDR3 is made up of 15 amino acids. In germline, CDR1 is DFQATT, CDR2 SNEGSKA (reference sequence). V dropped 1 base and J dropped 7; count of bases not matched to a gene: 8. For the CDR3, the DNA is TGCAGTGCTAGAGCCGGGACTAGCGGCATCAGGACCCAGTACTTC. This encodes CSARAGTSGIRTQYF.

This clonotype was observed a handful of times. The CDR3 sequence: CAISRKTGGTTDTQYF. The CDR3 bases are TGTGCCATCAGCAGAAAAACAGGGGGCACAACAGATACGCAGTATTTT. This sequence joins TRBV10-3 and TRBJ2-3, with TRBD1 matching 9 bases. V gave up 6 bases and J gave up 3 bases; unmatched junction bases: 10. CDR3 length equals 16 residues. CDR1 and CDR2 from the germline V gene are ENHRY and SYGVKD.

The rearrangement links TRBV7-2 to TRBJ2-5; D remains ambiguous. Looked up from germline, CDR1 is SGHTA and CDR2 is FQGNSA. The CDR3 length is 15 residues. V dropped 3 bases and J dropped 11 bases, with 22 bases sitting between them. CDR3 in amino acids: CASSFGRLTYNEQYF. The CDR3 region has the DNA TGTGCCAGCAGCTTCGGCCGGCTCACTTACAATGAGCAGTACTTC. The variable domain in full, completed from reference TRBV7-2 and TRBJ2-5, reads GAGVSQSPSNKVTEKGKDVELRCDPISGHTALYWYRQSLGQGLEFLIYFQGNSAPDKSGLPSDRFSAERTGGSVSTLTIQRTQQEDSAVYLCASSFGRLTYNEQYFGPGTRLLVL.

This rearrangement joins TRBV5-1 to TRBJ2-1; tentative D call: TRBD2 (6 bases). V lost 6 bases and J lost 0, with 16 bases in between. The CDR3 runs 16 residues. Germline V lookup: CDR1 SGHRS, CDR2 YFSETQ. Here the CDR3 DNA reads TGCGCCAGCATCCGGGGGAGCGCAAGCTCCTACAATGAGCAGTTCTTC. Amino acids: CASIRGSASSYNEQFF.

The CDR3: CASRAGFVETQYF. In DNA, the CDR3 is TGTGCCTCTAGGGCAGGTTTCGTCGAGACCCAGTACTTC. This sequence joins TRBV27 and TRBJ2-7; D ambiguous. TRBJ2-5 matches the DNA end more closely, so the J call is doubtful. Germline V lookup: CDR1 MNHEY, CDR2 SMNVEV (reference sequence). This CDR3 region has 13 residues.

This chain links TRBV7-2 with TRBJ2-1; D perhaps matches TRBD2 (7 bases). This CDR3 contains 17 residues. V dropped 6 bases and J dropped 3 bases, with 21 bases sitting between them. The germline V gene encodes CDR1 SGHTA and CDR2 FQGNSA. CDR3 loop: CASSFIGGLAVYNEQFF. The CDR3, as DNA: TGTGCCAGCAGTTTTATCGGGGGGCTAGCGGTCTACAATGAGCAGTTCTTC.

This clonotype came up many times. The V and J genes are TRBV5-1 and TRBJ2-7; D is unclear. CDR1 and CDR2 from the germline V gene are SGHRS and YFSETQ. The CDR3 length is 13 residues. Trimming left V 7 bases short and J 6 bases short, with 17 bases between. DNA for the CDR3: TGCGCCAGCCACTCCGGGTTAGATGGCGAGCAGTACTTC. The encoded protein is CASHSGLDGEQYF.

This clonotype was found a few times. This CDR3 reads CSAGQPYSYEQYF. CDR3 coding DNA: TGCAGTGCAGGACAGCCGTACTCCTACGAGCAGTACTTC. The chain recombines TRBV20-1 with TRBJ2-7; weak D call: TRBD1 (6 bases). Per germline, CDR1 DFQATT and CDR2 SNEGSKA (reference sequence). This CDR3 has 13 amino acids. Trimming shortened V by 6 bases and J by 0 bases, and 12 bases separated the two germline ends.

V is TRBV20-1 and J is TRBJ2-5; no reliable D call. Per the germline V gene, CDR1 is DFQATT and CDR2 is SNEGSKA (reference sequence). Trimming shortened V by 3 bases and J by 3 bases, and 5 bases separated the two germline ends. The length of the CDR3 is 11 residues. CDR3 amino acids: CSARVEETQYF. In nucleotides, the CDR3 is TGCAGTGCTAGGGTTGAAGAGACCCAGTACTTC.

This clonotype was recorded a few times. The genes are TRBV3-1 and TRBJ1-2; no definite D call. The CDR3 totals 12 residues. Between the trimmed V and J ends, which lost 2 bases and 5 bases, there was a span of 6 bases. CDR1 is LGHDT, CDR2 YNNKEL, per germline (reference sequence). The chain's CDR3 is CASSQTAYGYTF. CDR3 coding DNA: TGTGCCAGCAGCCAAACAGCGTATGGCTACACCTTC.

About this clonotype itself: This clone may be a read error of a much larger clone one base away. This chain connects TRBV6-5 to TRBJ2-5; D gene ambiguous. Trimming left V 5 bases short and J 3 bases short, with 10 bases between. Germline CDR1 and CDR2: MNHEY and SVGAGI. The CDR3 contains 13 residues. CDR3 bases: TGTGCCAGCAGTAGCGCAGCCAAAGAGACCCAGTACTTC. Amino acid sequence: CASSSAAKETQYF.

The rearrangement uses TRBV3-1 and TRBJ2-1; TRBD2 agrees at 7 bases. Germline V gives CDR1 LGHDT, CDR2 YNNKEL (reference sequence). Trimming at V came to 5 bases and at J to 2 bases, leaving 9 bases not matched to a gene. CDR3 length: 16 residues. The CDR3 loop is CASSGRGLAAYNEQFF. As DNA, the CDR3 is TGTGCCAGCAGCGGGCGAGGCCTAGCGGCCTACAATGAGCAGTTCTTC.

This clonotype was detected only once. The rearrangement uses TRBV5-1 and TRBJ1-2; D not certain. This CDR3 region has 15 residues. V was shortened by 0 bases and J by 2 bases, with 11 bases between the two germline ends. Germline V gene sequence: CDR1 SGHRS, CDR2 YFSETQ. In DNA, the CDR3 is TGCGCCAGCAGCTTGGGGCGAGATAAGAACTATGGCTACACCTTC. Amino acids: CASSLGRDKNYGYTF.

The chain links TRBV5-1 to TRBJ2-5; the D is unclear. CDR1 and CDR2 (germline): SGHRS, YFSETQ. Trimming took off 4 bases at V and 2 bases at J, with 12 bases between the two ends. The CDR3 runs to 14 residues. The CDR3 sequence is CASSVDGVQETQYF. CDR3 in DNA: TGCGCCAGCAGCGTGGACGGAGTACAAGAGACCCAGTACTTC.

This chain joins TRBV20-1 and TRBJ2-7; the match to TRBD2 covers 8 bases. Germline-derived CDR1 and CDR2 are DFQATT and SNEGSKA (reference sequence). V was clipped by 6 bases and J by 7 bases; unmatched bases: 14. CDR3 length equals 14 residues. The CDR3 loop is CSAALLAGKGEQYF. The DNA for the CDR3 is TGCAGTGCGGCTTTGTTAGCGGGAAAGGGGGAGCAGTACTTC.

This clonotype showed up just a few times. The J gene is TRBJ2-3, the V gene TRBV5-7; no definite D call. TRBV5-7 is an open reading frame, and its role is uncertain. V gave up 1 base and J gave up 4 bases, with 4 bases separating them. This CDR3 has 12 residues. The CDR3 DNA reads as TGTGCCAGCAGCTTGTACTCAGATACGCAGTATTTT. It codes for CASSLYSDTQYF.

The CDR3 coding sequence is TGTGCCAGCAGTTCCCACGGGAGAGGGAGGAACACTGAAGCTTTCTTT. Translated, it gives CASSSHGRGRNTEAFF. The J gene is TRBJ1-1, the V gene TRBV6-1; D ambiguous. Germline assignment: CDR1 MNHNS and CDR2 SASEGT. CDR3 length: 16 residues. Between the trimmed V and J ends, which lost 5 bases and 1 base, there was a span of 17 bases.

In DNA form, the CDR3 reads TGCGCCAGCACCACGACAGGGGGCTCCTACGAGCAGTACTTC. This encodes CASTTTGGSYEQYF. This rearrangement joins TRBV5-1 to TRBJ2-7; TRBD1 matches 9 bases. V shed 6 bases and J 0 bases; nucleotides not matched to a gene: 4. Germline CDR1 and CDR2: SGHRS and YFSETQ. The CDR3 covers 14 residues.

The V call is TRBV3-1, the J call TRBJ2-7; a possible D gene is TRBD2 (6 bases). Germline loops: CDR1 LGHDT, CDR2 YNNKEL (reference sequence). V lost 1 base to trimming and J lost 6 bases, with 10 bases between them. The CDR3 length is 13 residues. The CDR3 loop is CASSQVAASEQYF. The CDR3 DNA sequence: TGTGCCAGCAGCCAAGTAGCGGCTTCCGAGCAGTACTTC.

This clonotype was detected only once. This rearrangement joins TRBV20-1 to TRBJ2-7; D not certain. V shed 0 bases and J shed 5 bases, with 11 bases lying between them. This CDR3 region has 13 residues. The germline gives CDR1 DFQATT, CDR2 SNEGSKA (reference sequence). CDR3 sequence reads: CSARDGPVDEQYF. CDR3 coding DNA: TGCAGTGCTAGAGATGGGCCCGTAGACGAGCAGTACTTC.

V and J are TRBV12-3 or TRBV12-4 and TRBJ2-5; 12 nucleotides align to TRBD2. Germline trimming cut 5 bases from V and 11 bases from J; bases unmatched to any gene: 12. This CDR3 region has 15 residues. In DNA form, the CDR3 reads TGTGCCAGCAGTAGCTCTAGCGGGAGGGCCGGTGGGCAGTACTTC. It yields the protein CASSSSSGRAGGQYF.

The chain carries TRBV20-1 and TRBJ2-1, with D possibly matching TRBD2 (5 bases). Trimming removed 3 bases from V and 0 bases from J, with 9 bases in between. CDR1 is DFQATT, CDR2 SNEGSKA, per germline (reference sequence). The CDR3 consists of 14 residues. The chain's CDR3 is CSASRRSSYNEQFF. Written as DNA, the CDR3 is TGCAGTGCTAGTAGGAGGAGCTCCTACAATGAGCAGTTCTTC.

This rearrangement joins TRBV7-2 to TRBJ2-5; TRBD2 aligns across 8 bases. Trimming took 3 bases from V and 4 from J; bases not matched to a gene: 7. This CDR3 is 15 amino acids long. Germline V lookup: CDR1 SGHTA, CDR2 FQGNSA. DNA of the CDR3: TGTGCCAGCAGCTTGGCGGGAGGATGGGCAGAGACCCAGTACTTC. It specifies CASSLAGGWAETQYF.

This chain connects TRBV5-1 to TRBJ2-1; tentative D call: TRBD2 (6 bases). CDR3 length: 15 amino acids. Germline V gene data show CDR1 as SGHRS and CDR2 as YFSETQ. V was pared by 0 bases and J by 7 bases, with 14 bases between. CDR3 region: CASSLGRGFRNEQFF. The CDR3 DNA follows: TGCGCCAGCAGCTTGGGACGGGGGTTTAGGAATGAGCAGTTCTTC.

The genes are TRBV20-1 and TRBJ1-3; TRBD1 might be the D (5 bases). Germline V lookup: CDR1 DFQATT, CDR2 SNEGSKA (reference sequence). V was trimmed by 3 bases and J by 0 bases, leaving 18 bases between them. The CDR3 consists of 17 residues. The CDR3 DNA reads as TGCAGTGCTAGGAGGGGCGCATCCACGAGCTCTGGAAACACCATATATTTT. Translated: CSARRGASTSSGNTIYF.

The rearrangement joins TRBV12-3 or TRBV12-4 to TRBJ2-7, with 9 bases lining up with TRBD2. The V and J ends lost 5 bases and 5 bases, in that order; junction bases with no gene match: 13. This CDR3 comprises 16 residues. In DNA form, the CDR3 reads TGTGCCAGCAGTCCTCTGGGTAGCGGGAGTACCCACGAGCAGTACTTC. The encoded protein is CASSPLGSGSTHEQYF.

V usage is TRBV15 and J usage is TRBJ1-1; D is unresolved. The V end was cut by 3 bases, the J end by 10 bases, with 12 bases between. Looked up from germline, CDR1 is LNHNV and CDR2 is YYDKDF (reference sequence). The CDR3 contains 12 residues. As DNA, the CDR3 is TGTGCCACCAGCAGCCCACCCAAAGCAGCTTTCTTT. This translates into CATSSPPKAAFF.

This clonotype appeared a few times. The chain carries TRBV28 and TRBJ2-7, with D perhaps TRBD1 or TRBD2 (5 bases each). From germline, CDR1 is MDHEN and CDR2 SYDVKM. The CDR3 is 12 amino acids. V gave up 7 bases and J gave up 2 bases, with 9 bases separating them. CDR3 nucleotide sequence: TGTGCCAGCACCCCGGGGCCCTACGAGCAGTACTTC. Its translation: CASTPGPYEQYF.

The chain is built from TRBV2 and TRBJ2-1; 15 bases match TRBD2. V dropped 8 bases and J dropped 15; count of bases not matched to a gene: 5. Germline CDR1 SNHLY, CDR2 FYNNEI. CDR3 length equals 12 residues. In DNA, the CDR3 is TGTGCCAGCGGACTAGCGGGAGGGCAGGCGTTCTTC. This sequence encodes CASGLAGGQAFF.